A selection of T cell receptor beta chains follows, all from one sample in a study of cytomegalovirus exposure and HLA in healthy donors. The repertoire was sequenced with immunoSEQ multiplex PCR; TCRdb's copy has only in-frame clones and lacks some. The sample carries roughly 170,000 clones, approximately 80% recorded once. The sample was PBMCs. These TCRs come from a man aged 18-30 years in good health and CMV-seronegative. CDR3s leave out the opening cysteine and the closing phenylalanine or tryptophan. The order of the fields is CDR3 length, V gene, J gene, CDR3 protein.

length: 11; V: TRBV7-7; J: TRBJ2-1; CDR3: ASSRLAGSEQF
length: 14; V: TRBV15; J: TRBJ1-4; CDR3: ATSRDQGTGNEKLF
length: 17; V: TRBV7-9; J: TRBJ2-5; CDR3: ASSLTLAGGPVYQETQY
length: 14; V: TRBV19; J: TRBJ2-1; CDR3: ASSTSASGGVDEQF
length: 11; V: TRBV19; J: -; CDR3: ASSNRQDREQY
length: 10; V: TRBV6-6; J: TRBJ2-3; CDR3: ASSLERHTQY
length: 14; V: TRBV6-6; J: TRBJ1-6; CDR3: ASSYTGGSYNSPLH
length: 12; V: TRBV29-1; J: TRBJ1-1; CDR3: SVDWGGGSTEAF
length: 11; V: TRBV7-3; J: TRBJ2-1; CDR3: ASSLGPGDEQF
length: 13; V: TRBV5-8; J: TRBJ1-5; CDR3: ASSSQILSNQPQH
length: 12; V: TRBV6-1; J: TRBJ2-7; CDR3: ASPPDRGSYEQY
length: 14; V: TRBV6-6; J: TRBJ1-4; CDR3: ASSFRQGVINEKLF
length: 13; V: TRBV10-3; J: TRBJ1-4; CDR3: AISESGQGNEKLF
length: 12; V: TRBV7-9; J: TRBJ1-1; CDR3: ASSSTPLNTEAF
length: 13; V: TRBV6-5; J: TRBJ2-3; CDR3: ASRAGTSSSDTQY
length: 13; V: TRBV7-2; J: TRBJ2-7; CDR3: ASSSRRENSYEQY